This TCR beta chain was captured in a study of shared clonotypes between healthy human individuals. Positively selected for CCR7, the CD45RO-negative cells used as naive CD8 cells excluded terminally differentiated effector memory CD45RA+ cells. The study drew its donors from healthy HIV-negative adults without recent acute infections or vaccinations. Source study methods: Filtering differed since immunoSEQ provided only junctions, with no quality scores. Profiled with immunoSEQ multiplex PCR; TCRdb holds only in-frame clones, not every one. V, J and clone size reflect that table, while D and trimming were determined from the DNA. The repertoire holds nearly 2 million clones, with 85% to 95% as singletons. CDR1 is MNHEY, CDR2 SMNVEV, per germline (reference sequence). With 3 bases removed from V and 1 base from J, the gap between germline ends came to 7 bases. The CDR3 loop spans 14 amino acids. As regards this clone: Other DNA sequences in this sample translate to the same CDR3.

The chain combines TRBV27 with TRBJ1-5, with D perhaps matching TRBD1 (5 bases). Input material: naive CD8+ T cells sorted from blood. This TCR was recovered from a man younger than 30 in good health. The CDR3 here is CASSLAGSNQPQHF. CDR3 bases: TGTGCCAGCAGTTTGGCAGGGAGCAATCAGCCCCAGCATTTT.